This T cell receptor (beta chain) is drawn from a study of T-cell memory formation after mild COVID-19. TCRdb called the 5' RACE reads again in MiXCR, with one record for every CDR3 protein. This table holds about 250,000 distinct CDR3 sequences, approximately 15% found once. This CDR3 has 14 residues. The V segment lost 4 bases and the J segment 0 bases; nucleotides outside the gene matches: 2. Points on this clonotype: The target antigen is unknown.

Broader study findings: Pre-infection memory harbored some responding clones, suggesting cross-reactive memory joined.

This chain uses TRBV12-3 or TRBV12-4 with TRBJ2-5; 7 nucleotides match TRBD1. Sequencing used PBMCs or a T cell subset sorted from them (not recorded which). This clonotype was sampled from an adult woman who had mild COVID-19 (a few samples of this study predate the infection). Cell type and time point are not known. The CDR3 here is CASSWDRYQETQYF. For the CDR3, the DNA is TGTGCCAGCAGTTGGGACAGATACCAAGAGACCCAGTACTTC.